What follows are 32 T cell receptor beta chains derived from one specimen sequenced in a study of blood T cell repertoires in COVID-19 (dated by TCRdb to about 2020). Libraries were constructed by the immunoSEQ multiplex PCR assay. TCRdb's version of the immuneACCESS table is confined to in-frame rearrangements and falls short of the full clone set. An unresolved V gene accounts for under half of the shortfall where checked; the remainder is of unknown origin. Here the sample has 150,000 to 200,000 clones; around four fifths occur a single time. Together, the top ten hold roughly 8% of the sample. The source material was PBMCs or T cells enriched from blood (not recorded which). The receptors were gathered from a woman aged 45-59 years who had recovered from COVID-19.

For the CDR3, the DNA is TGTGCCAGCAGCCGGAGGAATTACCCAACTACTGACTCCTACAATGAGCAGTTCTTC. Translated, it gives CASSRRNYPTTDSYNEQFF. The gene calls are TRBV7-2 and TRBJ2-1; D possibly corresponds to TRBD2 (5 bases). V was cut by 5 bases and J by 0 bases, with 23 bases left in between. The CDR3 length is 19 residues. Germline V gene lookup returns CDR1 SGHTA and CDR2 FQGNSA.

CDR3 nucleotide sequence: TGTGCCAGTAGTCCCTACGAGATTAGCAATCAGCCCCAGCATTTT. Protein: CASSPYEISNQPQHF. The chain couples TRBV19 to TRBJ1-5; D gene unclear. The germline V and J ends were trimmed by 5 bases and 0 bases, with 11 bases remaining between them. This CDR3 has 15 residues. Germline loops: CDR1 LNHDA, CDR2 SQIVND (reference sequence).

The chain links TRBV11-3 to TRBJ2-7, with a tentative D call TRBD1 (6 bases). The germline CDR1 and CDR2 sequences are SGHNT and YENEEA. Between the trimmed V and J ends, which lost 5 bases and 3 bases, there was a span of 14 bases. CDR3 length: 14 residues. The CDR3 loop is CASSPGTGIYEQYF. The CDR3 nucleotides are TGTGCCAGCAGCCCAGGAACAGGGATCTACGAGCAGTACTTC.

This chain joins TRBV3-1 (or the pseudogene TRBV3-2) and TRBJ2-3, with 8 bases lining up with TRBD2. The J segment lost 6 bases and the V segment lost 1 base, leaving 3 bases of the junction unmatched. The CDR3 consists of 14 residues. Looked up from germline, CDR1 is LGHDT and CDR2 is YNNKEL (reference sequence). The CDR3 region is CASSQVAGSDTQYF. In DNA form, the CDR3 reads TGTGCCAGCAGCCAAGTAGCGGGATCGGATACGCAGTATTTT.

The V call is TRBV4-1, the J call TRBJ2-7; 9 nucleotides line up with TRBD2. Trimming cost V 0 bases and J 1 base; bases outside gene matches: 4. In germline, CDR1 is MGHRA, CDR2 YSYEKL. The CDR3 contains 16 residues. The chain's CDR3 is CASSQDSGSGSYEQYF. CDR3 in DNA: TGCGCCAGCAGCCAAGATAGCGGGAGTGGGTCCTACGAGCAGTACTTC.

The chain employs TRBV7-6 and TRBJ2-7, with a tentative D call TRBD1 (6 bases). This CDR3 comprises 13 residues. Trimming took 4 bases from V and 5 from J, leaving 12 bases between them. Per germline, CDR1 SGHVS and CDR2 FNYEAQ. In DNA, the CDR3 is TGTGCCAGCAGCTCGAGACAGGAAAACGAGCAGTACTTC. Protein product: CASSSRQENEQYF.

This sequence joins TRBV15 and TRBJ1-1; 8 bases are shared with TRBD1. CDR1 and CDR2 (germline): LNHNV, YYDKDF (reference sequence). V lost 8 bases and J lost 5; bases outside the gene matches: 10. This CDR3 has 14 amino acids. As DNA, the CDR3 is TGTGCCACCGATACTGGACAGGGTGTGACTGAAGCTTTCTTT. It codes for CATDTGQGVTEAFF.

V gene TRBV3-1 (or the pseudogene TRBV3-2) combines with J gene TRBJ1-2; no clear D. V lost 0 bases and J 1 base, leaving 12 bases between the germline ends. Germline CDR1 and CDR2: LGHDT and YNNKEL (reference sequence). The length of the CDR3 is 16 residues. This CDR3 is CASSQEPGELNYGYTF. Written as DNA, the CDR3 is TGTGCCAGCAGCCAAGAACCCGGGGAACTTAACTATGGCTACACCTTC.

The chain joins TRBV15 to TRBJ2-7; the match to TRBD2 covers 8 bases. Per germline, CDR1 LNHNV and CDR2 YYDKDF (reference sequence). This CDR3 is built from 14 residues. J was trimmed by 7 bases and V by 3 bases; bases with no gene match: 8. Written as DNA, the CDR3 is TGTGCCACCAGCAGGGAACTCGGGGGGGCGGAGCAGTACTTC. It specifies CATSRELGGAEQYF.

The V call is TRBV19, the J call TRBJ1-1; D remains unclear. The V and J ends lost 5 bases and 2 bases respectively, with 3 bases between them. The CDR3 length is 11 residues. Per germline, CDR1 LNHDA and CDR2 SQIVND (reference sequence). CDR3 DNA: TGTGCCAGTAGTTTAAACACTGAAGCTTTCTTT. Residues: CASSLNTEAFF.

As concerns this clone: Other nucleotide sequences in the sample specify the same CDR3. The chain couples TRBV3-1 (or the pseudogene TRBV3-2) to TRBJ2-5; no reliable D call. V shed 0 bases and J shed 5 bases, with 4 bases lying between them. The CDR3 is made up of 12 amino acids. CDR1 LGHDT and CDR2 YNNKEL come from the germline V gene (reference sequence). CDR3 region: CASSQDRETQYF. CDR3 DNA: TGTGCCAGCAGCCAAGACAGGGAGACCCAGTACTTC.

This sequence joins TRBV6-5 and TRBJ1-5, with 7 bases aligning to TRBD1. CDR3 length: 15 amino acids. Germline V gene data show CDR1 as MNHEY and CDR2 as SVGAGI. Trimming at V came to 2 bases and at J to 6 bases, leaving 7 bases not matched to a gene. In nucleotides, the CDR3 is TGTGCCAGCAGTTACGAGACAGGGTTTGCTCAGCCCCAGCATTTT. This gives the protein CASSYETGFAQPQHF.

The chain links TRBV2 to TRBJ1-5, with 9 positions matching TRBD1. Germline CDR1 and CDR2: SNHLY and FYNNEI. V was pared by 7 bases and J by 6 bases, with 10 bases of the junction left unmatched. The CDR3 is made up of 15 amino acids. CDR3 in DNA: TGTGCCAGCATGATGAACAGGGGGCTAAGTCAGCCCCAGCATTTT. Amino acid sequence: CASMMNRGLSQPQHF.

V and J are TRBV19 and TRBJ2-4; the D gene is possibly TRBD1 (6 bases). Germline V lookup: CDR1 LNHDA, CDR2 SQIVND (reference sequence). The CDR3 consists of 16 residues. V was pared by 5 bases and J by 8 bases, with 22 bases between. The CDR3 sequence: CASSRTAGLLGDIQYF. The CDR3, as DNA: TGTGCCAGTAGTCGGACAGCCGGTCTACTAGGTGACATTCAGTACTTC.

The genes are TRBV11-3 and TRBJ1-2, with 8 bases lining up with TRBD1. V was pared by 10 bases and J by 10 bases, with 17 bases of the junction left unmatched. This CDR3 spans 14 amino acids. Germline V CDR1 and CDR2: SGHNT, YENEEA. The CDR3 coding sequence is TGTGCCACCTCGAGGGAAAAACAGGGACAGGACTACACCTTC. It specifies CATSREKQGQDYTF. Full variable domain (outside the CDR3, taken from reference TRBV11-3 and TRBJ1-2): EAGVVQSPRYKIIEKKQPVAFWCNPISGHNTLYWYLQNLGQGPELLIRYENEEAVDDSQLPKDRFSAERLKGVDSTLKIQPAELGDSAVYLCATSREKQGQDYTFGSGTRLTVV.

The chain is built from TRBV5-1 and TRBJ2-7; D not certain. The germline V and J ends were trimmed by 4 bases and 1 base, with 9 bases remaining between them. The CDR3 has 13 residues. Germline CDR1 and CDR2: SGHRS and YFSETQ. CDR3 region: CASSPDTSYEQYF. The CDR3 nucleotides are TGCGCCAGCAGCCCAGACACATCCTACGAGCAGTACTTC.

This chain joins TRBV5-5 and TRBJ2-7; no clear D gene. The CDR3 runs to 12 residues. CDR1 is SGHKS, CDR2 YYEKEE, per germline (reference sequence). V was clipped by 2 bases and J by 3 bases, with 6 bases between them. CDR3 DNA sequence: TGTGCCAGCAGCTTAGCCTTCTACGAGCAGTACTTC. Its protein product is CASSLAFYEQYF.

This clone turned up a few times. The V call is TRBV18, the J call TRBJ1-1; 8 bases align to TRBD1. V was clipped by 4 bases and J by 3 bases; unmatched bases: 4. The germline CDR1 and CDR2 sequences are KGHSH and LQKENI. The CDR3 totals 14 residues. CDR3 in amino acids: CASSQGTGYTEAFF. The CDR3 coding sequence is TGTGCCAGCTCACAAGGGACAGGATACACTGAAGCTTTCTTT.

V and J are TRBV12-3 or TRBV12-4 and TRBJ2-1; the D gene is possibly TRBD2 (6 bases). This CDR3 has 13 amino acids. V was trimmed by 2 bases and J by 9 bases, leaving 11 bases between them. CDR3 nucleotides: TGTGCCAGCAGTTTAATCGCTAGCGCTGAGCAGTTCTTC. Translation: CASSLIASAEQFF.

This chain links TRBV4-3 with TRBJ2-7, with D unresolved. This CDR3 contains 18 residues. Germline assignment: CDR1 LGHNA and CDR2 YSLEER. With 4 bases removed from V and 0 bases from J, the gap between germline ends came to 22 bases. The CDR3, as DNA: TGCGCCAGCAGCCCCCTTCCCACGGGTCATTCCACCTCCTACGAGCAGTACTTC. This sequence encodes CASSPLPTGHSTSYEQYF.

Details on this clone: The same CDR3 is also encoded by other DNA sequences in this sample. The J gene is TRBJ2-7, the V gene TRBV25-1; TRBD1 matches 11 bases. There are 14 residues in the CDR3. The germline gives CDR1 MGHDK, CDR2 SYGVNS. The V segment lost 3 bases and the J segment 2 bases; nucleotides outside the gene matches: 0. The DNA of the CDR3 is TGTGCCAGCAGTGAGGGACAGGGGGCCTACGAGCAGTACTTC. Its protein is CASSEGQGAYEQYF.

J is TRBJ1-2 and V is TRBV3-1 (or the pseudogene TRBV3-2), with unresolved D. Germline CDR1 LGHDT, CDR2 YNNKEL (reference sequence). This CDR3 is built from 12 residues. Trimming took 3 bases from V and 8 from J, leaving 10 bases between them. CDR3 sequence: CASSQALKGYTF. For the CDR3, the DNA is TGTGCCAGCAGCCAGGCCTTAAAAGGCTACACCTTC.

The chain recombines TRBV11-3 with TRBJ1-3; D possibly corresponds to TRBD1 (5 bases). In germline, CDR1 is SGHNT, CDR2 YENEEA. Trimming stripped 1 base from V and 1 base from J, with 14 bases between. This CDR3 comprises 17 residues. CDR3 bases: TGTGCCAGCAGCTTAGGGGGCCAGGCCTTGTCTGGAAACACCATATATTTT. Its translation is CASSLGGQALSGNTIYF.

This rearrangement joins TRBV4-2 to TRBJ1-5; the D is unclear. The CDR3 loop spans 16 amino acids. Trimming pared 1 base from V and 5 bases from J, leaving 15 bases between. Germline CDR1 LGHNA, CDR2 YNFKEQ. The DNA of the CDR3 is TGTGCCAGCAGCCAAGTTGGAGTTGTGACCCATCAGCCCCAGCATTTT. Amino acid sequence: CASSQVGVVTHQPQHF.

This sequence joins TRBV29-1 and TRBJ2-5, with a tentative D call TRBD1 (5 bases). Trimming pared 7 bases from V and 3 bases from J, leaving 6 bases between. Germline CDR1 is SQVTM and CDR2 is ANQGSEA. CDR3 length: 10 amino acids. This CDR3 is CSGREETQYF. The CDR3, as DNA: TGCAGCGGCAGGGAAGAGACCCAGTACTTC.

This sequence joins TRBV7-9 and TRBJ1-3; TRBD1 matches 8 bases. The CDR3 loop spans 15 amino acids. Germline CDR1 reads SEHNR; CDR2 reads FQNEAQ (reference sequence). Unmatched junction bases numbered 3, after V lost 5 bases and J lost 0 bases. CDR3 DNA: TGTGCCAGCAGCCAGGGGGCAGGCTCTGGAAACACCATATATTTT. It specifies CASSQGAGSGNTIYF.

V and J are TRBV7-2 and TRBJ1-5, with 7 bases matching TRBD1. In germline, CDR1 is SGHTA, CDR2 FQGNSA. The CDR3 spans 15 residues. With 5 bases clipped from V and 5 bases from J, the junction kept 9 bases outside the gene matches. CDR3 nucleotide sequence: TGTGCCAGCAGCACCACGACAGGGTACGATCAGCCCCAGCATTTT. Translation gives CASSTTTGYDQPQHF.

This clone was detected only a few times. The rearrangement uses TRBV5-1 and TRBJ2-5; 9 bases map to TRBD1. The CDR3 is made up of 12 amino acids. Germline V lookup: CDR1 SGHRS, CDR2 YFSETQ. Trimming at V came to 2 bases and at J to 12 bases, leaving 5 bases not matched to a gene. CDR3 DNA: TGCGCCAGCAGCTTAACCCGGGACAGGGAGTACTTC. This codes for CASSLTRDREYF. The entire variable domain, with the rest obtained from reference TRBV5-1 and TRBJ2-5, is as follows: KAGVTQTPRYLIKTRGQQVTLSCSPISGHRSVSWYQQTPGQGLQFLFEYFSETQRNKGNFPGRFSGRQFSNSRSEMNVSTLELGDSALYLCASSLTRDREYFGPGTRLLVL.

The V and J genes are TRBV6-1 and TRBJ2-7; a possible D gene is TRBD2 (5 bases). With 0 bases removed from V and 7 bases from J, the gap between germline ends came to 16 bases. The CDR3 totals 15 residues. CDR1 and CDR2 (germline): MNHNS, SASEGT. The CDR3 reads CASSEAKLRGGEQYF. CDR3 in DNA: TGTGCCAGCAGTGAAGCGAAGTTACGGGGTGGGGAGCAGTACTTC.

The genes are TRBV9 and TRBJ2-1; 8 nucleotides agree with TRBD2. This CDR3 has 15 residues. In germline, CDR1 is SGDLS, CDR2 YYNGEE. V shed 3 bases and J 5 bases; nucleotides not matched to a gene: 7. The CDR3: CASSGSGVMNNEQFF. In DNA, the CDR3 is TGTGCCAGCAGCGGTAGCGGGGTAATGAACAATGAGCAGTTCTTC.

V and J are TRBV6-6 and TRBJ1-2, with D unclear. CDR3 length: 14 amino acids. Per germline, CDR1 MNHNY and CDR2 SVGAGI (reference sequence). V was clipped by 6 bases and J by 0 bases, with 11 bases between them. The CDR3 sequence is CASSRDVPNYGYTF. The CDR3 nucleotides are TGTGCCAGCAGCCGCGATGTCCCTAACTATGGCTACACCTTC.

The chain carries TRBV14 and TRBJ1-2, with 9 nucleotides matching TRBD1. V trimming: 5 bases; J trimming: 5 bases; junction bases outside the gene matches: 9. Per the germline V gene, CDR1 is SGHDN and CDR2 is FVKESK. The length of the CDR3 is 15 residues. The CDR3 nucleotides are TGTGCCAGCAGCATCACCGGGACAGGGATTTATGGCTACACCTTC. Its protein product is CASSITGTGIYGYTF.